A single count supports the clone carrying this T cell receptor beta chain. These data belong to a study of cytomegalovirus exposure and HLA in healthy donors. V shed 8 bases and J 4 bases; nucleotides not matched to a gene: 8. This CDR3 is built from 14 residues. Germline V CDR1 and CDR2: SNHLY, FYNNEI. The data were produced by immunoSEQ multiplex PCR, yet TCRdb's version contains in-frame clones alone and is incomplete. The sample lists roughly 240,000 clones; around 87% were seen once. The sequenced sample was PBMCs. The receptor was derived from a young man in good health and CMV-seronegative. The chain combines TRBV2 with TRBJ2-3; TRBD1 matches at 8 bases. CDR3 in DNA: TGTGCCAGCGCCGGGACAGGCGACCCAGATACGCAGTATTTT. Protein product: CASAGTGDPDTQYF.